The clone carrying this T cell receptor (beta chain) turned up a few times. Researchers built TCR beta libraries using quantitative 5'-RACE with molecular barcodes. From the 5' RACE reads, TCRdb called clonotypes with MiXCR, one entry per CDR3 protein. The sample records about 220,000 distinct CDR3 sequences, roughly 10% being singletons. This sample is drawn from a study of CD8 T cells in ankylosing spondylitis. This sequence originates from a male donor with ankylosing spondylitis or in good health (not recorded which). Sample: blood, either unsorted or a sorted T cell fraction (not recorded which).

Here the CDR3 DNA reads TGTGCCACCAGCAGAGATCCCGGGAGGGAGACCCAGTACTTC. Residues: CATSRDPGRETQYF. This chain connects TRBV15 to TRBJ2-5, with TRBD2 matching 7 bases. The CDR3 consists of 14 residues. J gave up 5 bases and V 0 bases, and 3 bases lay outside the gene matches. CDR1 and CDR2 from the germline V gene are LNHNV and YYDKDF (reference sequence).